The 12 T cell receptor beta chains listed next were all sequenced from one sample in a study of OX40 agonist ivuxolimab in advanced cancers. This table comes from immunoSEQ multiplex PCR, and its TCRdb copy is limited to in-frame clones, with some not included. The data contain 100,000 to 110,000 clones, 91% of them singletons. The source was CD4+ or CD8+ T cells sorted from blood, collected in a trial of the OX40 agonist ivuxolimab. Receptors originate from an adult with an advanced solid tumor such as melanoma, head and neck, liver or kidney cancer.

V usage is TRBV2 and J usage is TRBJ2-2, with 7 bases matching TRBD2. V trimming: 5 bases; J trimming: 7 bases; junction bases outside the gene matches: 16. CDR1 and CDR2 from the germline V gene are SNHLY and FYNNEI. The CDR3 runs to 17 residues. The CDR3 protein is CASSYYGAGYGGGELFF. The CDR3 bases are TGTGCCAGCAGTTATTACGGAGCGGGATACGGGGGCGGGGAGCTGTTTTTT.

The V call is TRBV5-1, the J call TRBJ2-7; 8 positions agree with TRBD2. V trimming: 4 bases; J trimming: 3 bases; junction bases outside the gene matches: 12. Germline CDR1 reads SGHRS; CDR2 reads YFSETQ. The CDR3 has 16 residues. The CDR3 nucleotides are TGCGCCAGCAGCAGTAGAGCGGGAGCCCTGCGCTACGAGCAGTACTTC. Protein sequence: CASSSRAGALRYEQYF.

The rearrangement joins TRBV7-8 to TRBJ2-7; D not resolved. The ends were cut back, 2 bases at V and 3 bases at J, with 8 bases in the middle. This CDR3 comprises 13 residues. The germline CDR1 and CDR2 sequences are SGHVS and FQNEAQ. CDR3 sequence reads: CASSLQQYYEQYF. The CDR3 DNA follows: TGTGCCAGCAGCTTACAACAGTACTACGAGCAGTACTTC.

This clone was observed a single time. CDR3 DNA sequence: TGTGCCAGCTCACCTCGGGCCTCTGTCTCTGGAAACACCATATATTTT. Protein: CASSPRASVSGNTIYF. The chain employs TRBV18 and TRBJ1-3; D unclear. The V end was cut by 3 bases, the J end by 0 bases, with 12 bases between. Per germline, CDR1 KGHSH and CDR2 LQKENI. The CDR3 contains 16 residues.

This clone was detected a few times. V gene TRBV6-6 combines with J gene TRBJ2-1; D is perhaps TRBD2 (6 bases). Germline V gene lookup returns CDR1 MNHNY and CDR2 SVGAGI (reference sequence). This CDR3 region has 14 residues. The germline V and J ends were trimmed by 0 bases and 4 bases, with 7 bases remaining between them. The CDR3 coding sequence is TGTGCCAGCAGTTACTCGGAGGGGTACAATGAGCAGTTCTTC. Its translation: CASSYSEGYNEQFF.

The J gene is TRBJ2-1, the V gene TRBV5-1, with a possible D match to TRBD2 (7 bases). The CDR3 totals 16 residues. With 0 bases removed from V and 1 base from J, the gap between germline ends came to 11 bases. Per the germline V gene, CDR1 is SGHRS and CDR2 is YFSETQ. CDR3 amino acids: CASSLVRGGSYNEQFF. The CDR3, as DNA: TGCGCCAGCAGCTTGGTTAGGGGGGGTTCCTACAATGAGCAGTTCTTC.

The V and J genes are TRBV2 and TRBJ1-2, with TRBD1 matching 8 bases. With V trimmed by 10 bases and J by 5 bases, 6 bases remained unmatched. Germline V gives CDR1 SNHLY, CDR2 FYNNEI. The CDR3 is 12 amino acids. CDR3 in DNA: TGTGCCAATTCAGGGGGCTGGTATGGCTACACCTTC. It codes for CANSGGWYGYTF.

The chain's CDR3 is CASSLWGSPYGYTF. The DNA for the CDR3 is TGTGCCAGCAGCTTGTGGGGGAGCCCTTATGGCTACACCTTC. The V gene is TRBV5-6, the J gene TRBJ1-2, with D tentatively TRBD1 (5 bases). Looked up from germline, CDR1 is SGHDT and CDR2 is YYEEEE. Trimming left V 1 base short and J 5 bases short, with 12 bases between. CDR3 length: 14 residues.

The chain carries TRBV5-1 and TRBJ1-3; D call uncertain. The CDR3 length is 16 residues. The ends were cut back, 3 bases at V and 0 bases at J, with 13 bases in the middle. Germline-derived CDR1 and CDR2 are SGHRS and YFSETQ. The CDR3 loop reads CASSWADGDSGNTIYF. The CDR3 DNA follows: TGCGCCAGCAGCTGGGCCGACGGCGACTCTGGAAACACCATATATTTT.

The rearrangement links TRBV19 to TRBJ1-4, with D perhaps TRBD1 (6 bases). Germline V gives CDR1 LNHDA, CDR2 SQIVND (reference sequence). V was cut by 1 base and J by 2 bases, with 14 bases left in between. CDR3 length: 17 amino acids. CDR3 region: CASSIVGRGRTNEKLFF. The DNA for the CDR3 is TGTGCCAGTAGTATAGTGGGCAGGGGAAGGACTAATGAAAAACTGTTTTTT.

The DNA of the CDR3 is TGTGCCAGCAGCCCTTTGTGGACAGGGCGCACTGAAGCTTTCTTT. Translating it yields CASSPLWTGRTEAFF. The V and J genes are TRBV11-2 and TRBJ1-1; TRBD1 matches at 8 bases. Trimming at V came to 5 bases and at J to 4 bases, leaving 9 bases not matched to a gene. Germline assignment: CDR1 SGHAT and CDR2 FQNNGV. CDR3 length equals 15 residues.

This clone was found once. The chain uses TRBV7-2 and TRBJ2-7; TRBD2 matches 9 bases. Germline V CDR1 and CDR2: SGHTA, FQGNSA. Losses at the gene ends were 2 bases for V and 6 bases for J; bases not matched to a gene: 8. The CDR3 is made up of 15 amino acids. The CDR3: CASSLLSAGGAEQYF. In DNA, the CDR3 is TGTGCCAGCAGCTTATTGTCTGCGGGAGGGGCCGAGCAGTACTTC.